The 27 T cell receptor beta chains presented below share a single source sample, sequenced in a study of post-analysis software for immune sequencing data. Their recognized antigens are unknown. Study findings and constraints: Five TRBV segments, including TRBV5-6, TRBV5-1 and TRBV20-1, were more frequent in patients than controls.

Built from TCR beta cDNA, the libraries had unique molecular identifiers in them. TCRdb reprocessed the PCR reads with MiXCR, giving one entry per CDR3 protein. This table holds 700,000 to 800,000 distinct CDR3 sequences, roughly 27% found once. Sequences were obtained from blood. These receptors came from a girl between 5 and 17 years old with multiple sclerosis.

This clonotype was seen only a few times. The V and J genes are TRBV24-1 and TRBJ2-4; D unresolved. Germline CDR1 KGHDR, CDR2 SFDVKD. The CDR3 is 15 amino acids. Trimming left V 8 bases short and J 1 base short, with 14 bases between. CDR3 sequence: CATTLRRMAKNIQYF. CDR3 DNA: TGTGCCACCACTTTGCGACGGATGGCCAAAAACATTCAGTACTTC.

In the case of this clonotype: A read error may explain this, as a much larger clone is one base away. V usage is TRBV4-2 and J usage is TRBJ1-1; a weak D match, TRBD1 (6 bases). This CDR3 has 14 residues. Germline V CDR1 and CDR2: LGHNA, YNFKEQ. CDR3 sequence: CASNQGQSNTEAFF. DNA for the CDR3: TGTGCCAGCAACCAAGGACAGTCGAACACTGAAGCTTTCTTT.

This clonotype was recorded once. A read error may explain this, as a much larger clone is one base away. The chain is built from TRBV7-9 and TRBJ2-1; the D is unclear. The CDR3 extends over 12 amino acids. V lost 1 base and J lost 7, with 5 bases in between. The germline gives CDR1 SEHNR, CDR2 FQNEAQ (reference sequence). CDR3 DNA sequence: TGTGCCAGCAGCTTAGACCAGAATGAGCAGTTCTTC. It specifies CASSLDQNEQFF.

This clonotype was picked up a small number of times. The chain uses TRBV7-2 and TRBJ2-3; weak D call: TRBD2 (6 bases). Germline V lookup: CDR1 SGHTA, CDR2 FQGNSA. The CDR3 totals 16 residues. V was pared by 2 bases and J by 2 bases, with 14 bases between. The CDR3 DNA sequence: TGTGCCAGCAGCTTAAGTTTTAGCGGCTTCACAGATACGCAGTATTTT. This translates into CASSLSFSGFTDTQYF.

V and J are TRBV5-6 and TRBJ1-2, with TRBD1 matching 8 bases. Trimming cost V 4 bases and J 4 bases; bases outside gene matches: 6. CDR1 and CDR2 from the germline V gene are SGHDT and YYEEEE. This CDR3 is built from 14 residues. CDR3 DNA sequence: TGTGCCAGCAGCGCGACAGGGGTCGGCTATGGCTACACCTTC. Translation: CASSATGVGYGYTF.

This sequence joins TRBV20-1 and TRBJ1-2, with D uncertain. The CDR3 runs 13 residues. CDR1 and CDR2 from the germline V gene are DFQATT and SNEGSKA (reference sequence). Trimming stripped 4 bases from V and 4 bases from J, with 13 bases between. The CDR3 nucleotides are TGCAGTGCTACAAGCGACCGAATCTATGGCTACACCTTC. As protein: CSATSDRIYGYTF.

This clonotype was found a few times. The CDR3 loop is CATSDLGQGAGNEQFF. CDR3 nucleotide sequence: TGTGCCACCAGTGACCTCGGACAGGGGGCGGGCAATGAGCAGTTCTTC. This sequence joins TRBV24-1 and TRBJ2-1; TRBD1 matches 11 bases. The junction had 7 bases not matched to a gene; V was cut back by 4 bases and J by 6 bases. Germline-derived CDR1 and CDR2 are KGHDR and SFDVKD. The length of the CDR3 is 16 residues.

Only a few counts were recorded for this clonotype. The J gene is TRBJ1-2, the V gene TRBV6-1, with a weak D call TRBD1 (5 bases). The length of the CDR3 is 13 residues. Deletions cut 3 bases from V and 4 bases from J, with 9 bases between. Germline V gene data show CDR1 as MNHNS and CDR2 as SASEGT. The CDR3 sequence: CASSEWTPYGYTF. The DNA of the CDR3 is TGTGCCAGCAGTGAGTGGACACCCTATGGCTACACCTTC.

The V and J genes are TRBV15 and TRBJ2-5; perhaps TRBD1 as D (6 bases). Germline V gives CDR1 LNHNV, CDR2 YYDKDF (reference sequence). V gave up 1 base and J gave up 6 bases, with 24 bases separating them. The CDR3 is 18 amino acids. CDR3 bases: TGTGCCACCAGCAGAGGGAGGTGGACGGAAGCGAGGGGGAAGACCCAGTACTTC. It translates to CATSRGRWTEARGKTQYF. Full variable domain (outside the CDR3, taken from reference TRBV15 and TRBJ2-5): DAMVIQNPRYQVTQFGKPVTLSCSQTLNHNVMYWYQQKSSQAPKLLFHYYDKDFNNEADTPDNFQSRRPNTSFCFLDIRSPGLGDTAMYLCATSRGRWTEARGKTQYFGPGTRLLVL.

This chain links TRBV20-1 with TRBJ2-2; D unresolved. The ends were cut back, 6 bases at V and 5 bases at J, with 13 bases in the middle. The germline CDR1 and CDR2 sequences are DFQATT and SNEGSKA (reference sequence). The CDR3 extends over 13 amino acids. The CDR3 sequence: CSAIIVETGELFF. In nucleotides, the CDR3 is TGCAGTGCCATTATTGTCGAGACCGGGGAGCTGTTTTTT.

This clonotype was seen more than once but under ten times. The J gene is TRBJ2-1, the V gene TRBV5-1; 10 bases align to TRBD2. This CDR3 is 16 amino acids long. Germline V CDR1 and CDR2: SGHRS, YFSETQ. V lost 3 bases to trimming and J lost 6 bases; unmatched junction nucleotides: 9. The CDR3, as DNA: TGCGCCAGCAGCTACAACCAGCGGGGGGGCCGCAATGAGCAGTTCTTC. It is translated as CASSYNQRGGRNEQFF.

CDR3 DNA: TGTGCCAGCAGTTTCCCCCTCGGACCGGGTGAGCAGTTCTTC. Amino acid sequence: CASSFPLGPGEQFF. V and J are TRBV12-3 or TRBV12-4 and TRBJ2-1; the D is unclear. The CDR3 sequence is 14 residues long. Trimming took 3 bases from V and 9 from J, leaving 15 bases between them.

This chain connects TRBV4-1 to TRBJ1-4; a weak D match, TRBD1 (5 bases). Germline loops: CDR1 MGHRA, CDR2 YSYEKL. The ends were cut back, 1 base at V and 8 bases at J, with 23 bases in the middle. The CDR3 is 18 amino acids. The CDR3 sequence: CASSQAVDGPLRGEKLFF. The CDR3 DNA sequence: TGCGCCAGCAGCCAAGCGGTCGACGGGCCCTTGAGGGGCGAAAAACTGTTTTTT.

J is TRBJ1-5 and V is TRBV15; D is undetermined. V lost 4 bases and J lost 5, with 6 bases in between. Germline V gene lookup returns CDR1 LNHNV and CDR2 YYDKDF (reference sequence). CDR3 length: 12 residues. This chain's CDR3 is CATSTVYQPQHF. The CDR3, as DNA: TGTGCCACCAGCACAGTTTATCAGCCCCAGCATTTT.

This clonotype was observed a handful of times. The chain is built from TRBV12-3 or TRBV12-4 and TRBJ2-1; TRBD1 might be the D (5 bases). The CDR3 sequence is 14 residues long. Trimming pared 4 bases from V and 8 bases from J, leaving 15 bases between. The CDR3 DNA reads TGTGCCAGCAGTTCGGTAGGGGTTCGCGATGAGCAGTTCTTC. The encoded protein is CASSSVGVRDEQFF.

This chain links TRBV20-1 with TRBJ2-3; 14 bases map to TRBD2. This CDR3 has 20 amino acids. Germline CDR1 DFQATT, CDR2 SNEGSKA (reference sequence). J gave up 6 bases and V 0 bases, and 17 bases lay outside the gene matches. DNA for the CDR3: TGCAGTGCTAGAGACGGGGCCATGGGACTAGCGGGAGCCACGAGGGATACGCAGTATTTT. Translating gives CSARDGAMGLAGATRDTQYF.

The chain couples TRBV6-1 to TRBJ1-4, with 7 bases aligning to TRBD1. CDR1 MNHNS and CDR2 SASEGT come from the germline V gene. The CDR3 runs to 15 residues. Losses at the gene ends were 1 base for V and 8 bases for J; bases not matched to a gene: 7. CDR3 bases: TGTGCCAGCAGTGAAGACAGGGGATGGAGCGAAAAACTGTTTTTT. Its protein is CASSEDRGWSEKLFF.

This chain joins TRBV20-1 and TRBJ2-3; D is unresolved. CDR1 and CDR2 from the germline V gene are DFQATT and SNEGSKA (reference sequence). V lost 0 bases and J 4 bases, leaving 14 bases between the germline ends. The CDR3 totals 15 residues. This chain's CDR3 is CSARDLAPRADTQYF. In DNA, the CDR3 is TGCAGTGCTAGAGATCTGGCCCCTAGGGCAGATACGCAGTATTTT.

This chain connects TRBV29-1 to TRBJ1-4; D might be TRBD1 (5 bases). CDR3 size: 14 residues. CDR1 is SQVTM and CDR2 is ANQGSEA in the germline V gene. Trimming stripped 3 bases from V and 8 bases from J, with 16 bases between. The CDR3 is CSVDVLGTGEKLFF. CDR3 DNA sequence: TGCAGCGTTGATGTACTAGGCACAGGAGAAAAACTGTTTTTT.

J is TRBJ2-7 and V is TRBV28, with TRBD2 identical over 13 bases. In germline, CDR1 is MDHEN, CDR2 SYDVKM. Trimming cost V 4 bases and J 4 bases; bases outside gene matches: 7. This CDR3 spans 16 amino acids. CDR3 region: CASSSLGLAGTYEQYF. The CDR3 region has the DNA TGTGCCAGCAGTTCTCTGGGACTAGCGGGGACGTACGAGCAGTACTTC.

The chain couples TRBV4-1 to TRBJ2-7; D remains ambiguous. Trimming removed 4 bases from V and 5 bases from J, with 12 bases in between. Germline CDR1 reads MGHRA; CDR2 reads YSYEKL. The CDR3 has 13 amino acids. Written as DNA, the CDR3 is TGCGCCAGCAGCCCCACCATGTCCCACGAGCAGTACTTC. This translates into CASSPTMSHEQYF.

The sample holds one count of this clonotype. This chain links TRBV24-1 with TRBJ1-5; 7 nucleotides align to TRBD1. The V segment lost 10 bases and the J segment 0 bases; nucleotides outside the gene matches: 5. Germline assignment: CDR1 KGHDR and CDR2 SFDVKD. The CDR3 has 14 residues. CDR3 nucleotides: TGTGCCACGTCGACAGGGATTAGCAATCAGCCCCAGCATTTT. Its translation is CATSTGISNQPQHF.

This clonotype came up a few times. The rearrangement links TRBV7-2 to TRBJ2-7; TRBD2 agrees at 12 bases. From germline, CDR1 is SGHTA and CDR2 FQGNSA. V lost 2 bases and J lost 2; bases outside the gene matches: 10. The CDR3 length is 18 residues. CDR3 sequence: CASSLLWSSGRGAYEQYF. CDR3 nucleotide sequence: TGTGCCAGCAGCTTACTCTGGTCTAGCGGGAGGGGTGCCTACGAGCAGTACTTC.

This clonotype was found a few times. The rearrangement joins TRBV4-1 to TRBJ1-1; D not certain. Looked up from germline, CDR1 is MGHRA and CDR2 is YSYEKL. This CDR3 is built from 14 residues. The V gene lost 0 bases and the J gene lost 8 bases, with 13 bases spanning the gap. In DNA form, the CDR3 reads TGCGCCAGCAGCCAAGATGTAATAAGGGTAGAAGCTTTCTTT. It yields the protein CASSQDVIRVEAFF.

This clonotype was detected a few times. The V call is TRBV5-6, the J call TRBJ2-3, with TRBD2 matching 8 bases. Germline V gives CDR1 SGHDT, CDR2 YYEEEE. V lost 2 bases, J lost 4 bases, and 9 bases stayed unmatched. This CDR3 is built from 16 residues. As DNA, the CDR3 is TGTGCCAGCAGCTTAGGAGCGGGAGTTCGTCCAGATACGCAGTATTTT. Protein sequence: CASSLGAGVRPDTQYF.

The chain combines TRBV20-1 with TRBJ1-5, with TRBD1 matching over 9 bases. The CDR3 has 14 amino acids. The germline V gene encodes CDR1 DFQATT and CDR2 SNEGSKA (reference sequence). J lost 7 bases, V lost 2 bases, and 6 bases had no gene match. In DNA form, the CDR3 reads TGCAGTGCTAGATGGACAGGGGATGTCCAGCCCCAGCATTTT. Translation: CSARWTGDVQPQHF.

The V call is TRBV7-9, the J call TRBJ1-4; tentative D call: TRBD1 (5 bases). The CDR3 is 14 residues long. Trimming pared 1 base from V and 8 bases from J, leaving 11 bases between. The germline CDR1 and CDR2 sequences are SEHNR and FQNEAQ (reference sequence). The CDR3 here is CASSLVPGVEKLFF. In nucleotides, the CDR3 is TGTGCCAGCAGCTTAGTCCCGGGGGTCGAAAAACTGTTTTTT.